Sequencing of this T cell receptor (beta chain) was carried out in a study of blood T cells in healthy people across ages. Primed by a sample-barcoded 5' primer and a J-beta primer mix, a second PCR proceeded for about 7 to 12 cycles. TCRdb redid the calling of the 5' RACE reads with MiXCR, one entry per CDR3 protein. The top ten hold about 27% of the sample, which has 890,000 or so distinct CDR3 sequences, around two thirds seen once. Sequencing was done on a sample of blood. This sequence was found in a man aged 30 to 45 in good health.

The CDR3 bases are TGTGCCAGCAGCCGCTATGTAGGGCCGTACGAGCAGTACTTC. Translation gives CASSRYVGPYEQYF. This chain connects TRBV12-3 or TRBV12-4 to TRBJ2-7; D remains ambiguous. The germline V and J ends were trimmed by 6 bases and 4 bases, with 16 bases remaining between them. The CDR3 contains 14 residues.